This T cell receptor (beta chain) was found in a study of breast tumors, draining lymph nodes, adjacent tissues. General study findings and limits: Most tumor T cells seemingly derive from lymph node, then expand in tumor. Compared with lymph nodes, tumors were less diverse; compared with nontumor tissue, more. The lymph node origin of tumor T cells was framed as consistent with a hypothesis, not demonstrated.

This clonotype has at least ten counts. Its specificity is not known. Axillary draining lymph nodes of breast cancer patients supplied the node samples. The germline gives CDR1 SGHNT, CDR2 YYREEE (reference sequence). V was pared by 0 bases and J by 0 bases, with 9 bases between. This CDR3 comprises 15 residues. TCRdb re-called the multiplex PCR reads through MiXCR, storing one row per CDR3 protein. Among roughly 120,000 distinct CDR3 sequences, just under 20% were seen once, and the ten largest hold roughly 3.5%. This TCR was recovered from a female donor with breast cancer. Some clones in this sample may be carry-over from other donors' samples. Sequenced input: axillary lymph node tissue. This chain connects TRBV5-4 to TRBJ2-5, with D tentatively TRBD2 (5 bases). CDR3 nucleotide sequence: TGTGCCAGCAGCTTGGGGAGCGGAGACCAAGAGACCCAGTACTTC. It encodes CASSLGSGDQETQYF.